A selection of T cell receptor beta chains follows, all from one sample in a study of shared clonotypes between healthy human individuals. Generated by immunoSEQ multiplex PCR, the TCRdb table keeps only in-frame clones and is missing some. The data contain approximately 810,000 clones, more than 85% of them singletons. Material for sequencing was naive CD8+ T cells sorted from blood. The receptors derive from a man aged 25-45 years in good health. CDR3s include the opening cysteine and the closing phenylalanine or tryptophan.

V gene,J gene,CDR3 protein
TRBV2,TRBJ1-5,CASTQDRGSNQPQHF
TRBV30,TRBJ2-5,CAWSLLQVQETQYF
TRBV7-2,TRBJ2-5,CASSNQREGHQETQYF
TRBV7-2,TRBJ2-1,CASSLSFSYNEQFF
TRBV7-9,TRBJ2-3,CASSPFGRADTQYF
TRBV10-2,TRBJ1-3,CASSEGGLGGNTIYF
TRBV27,TRBJ2-3,CASSLLAVTDTQYF
TRBV9,TRBJ1-1,CASSAKPGGGYTEAFF
TRBV21-1,TRBJ1-1,CASSKDVTRKRDTEAFF
TRBV6-1,TRBJ2-7,CASSGGWGPYEQYF
TRBV27,TRBJ2-7,CASSSGQGPTYEQYF
TRBV13,TRBJ2-2,CASSLVRDTGELFF
TRBV6-5,TRBJ2-3,CASRPSLASTDTQYF
TRBV7-9,TRBJ2-7,CASSQGPRNHSEQYF
TRBV30,TRBJ2-1,CAWTGYNEQFF
TRBV5-1,TRBJ2-1,CASSLSRNNEQFF
TRBV7-6,TRBJ2-1,CASSSGTSGIPSYNEQFF
TRBV4-1,TRBJ2-7,CASSHGQPYEQYF
TRBV6-1,TRBJ2-7,CASSLTRDGSYEQYF
TRBV7-9,TRBJ2-5,CASSLVRVGQETQYF
TRBV25-1,TRBJ2-1,CAGSEGQEQFF
TRBV29-1,TRBJ2-3,CSVETSGRYTQYF
TRBV19,TRBJ1-1,CASSVRQGFTEAFF
TRBV7-6,TRBJ2-7,CASSYLGGAYEQYF
TRBV7-9,TRBJ2-1,CASSLAEALAGGYNEQFF
TRBV29-1,TRBJ2-7,CSVTLQQANSYEQYF